Listed below are T cell receptor beta chains from one sample, sequenced in a study of beta chain features in type 1 diabetes. The protocol was immunoSEQ multiplex PCR, while the TCRdb copy is restricted to in-frame clones and leaves out a portion. In the table there are 600,000 or so clones, 9.5% to 15% of which are singletons. Material for sequencing was naive CD4+ T cells from blood. The receptors stem from a man in his thirties or forties with type 1 diabetes. Each CDR3 is given without its conserved first and last residue. A D gene is named only where the DNA matches it firmly. Part of the rows lack a size; the others show once, few, many or a class for expanded clones.

V: TRBV14
size: few
J: TRBJ1-5
D: TRBD1
CDR3: ASSQGGTGYQPQH

V: TRBV7-2
size: .
J: TRBJ2-7
D: TRBD1
CDR3: ASSAWDRGIEN

V: TRBV6-5
size: .
J: TRBJ2-3
D: .
CDR3: ASSLTDIYTDTQY

V: TRBV18
size: .
J: TRBJ1-6
D: .
CDR3: ASSQAGLESPLH

V: TRBV7-2
size: .
J: TRBJ2-3
D: .
CDR3: ASSPTLGGTDTQY

V: TRBV5-8
size: .
J: TRBJ2-7
D: .
CDR3: ASSLVRTEQY

V: TRBV9
size: few
J: TRBJ1-1
D: .
CDR3: ASSVGERNTEAF

V: TRBV5-1
size: few
J: TRBJ2-3
D: TRBD1
CDR3: ASSGDSDLDTQY

V: TRBV29-1
size: few
J: TRBJ1-3
D: .
CDR3: SVSRGLSGNTIY

V: TRBV10-3
size: .
J: TRBJ2-7
D: TRBD1
CDR3: AISDGGQGRHYEQY

V: TRBV2
size: .
J: TRBJ1-2
D: .
CDR3: ASSEFFGGNYGYT

V: TRBV4-1
size: .
J: TRBJ2-7
D: .
CDR3: ASSRDLTSYEQY

V: TRBV7-3
size: .
J: TRBJ2-2
D: TRBD2
CDR3: ASSSLAGGLDGELF

V: TRBV18
size: .
J: TRBJ2-5
D: .
CDR3: ASSRESETQY

V: TRBV28
size: .
J: TRBJ2-6
D: .
CDR3: ASQGTGSGANVLT

V: TRBV4-2
size: .
J: TRBJ2-1
D: .
CDR3: ASSQELPGQGTSNEQF

V: TRBV7-2
size: .
J: TRBJ2-4
D: .
CDR3: ASSLANTDSKA

V: TRBV11-2
size: .
J: TRBJ2-5
D: .
CDR3: ASSPQETQY

V: TRBV4-3
size: few
J: TRBJ1-4
D: .
CDR3: ASSQGRGNEKLF

V: TRBV29-1
size: few
J: TRBJ2-3
D: .
CDR3: SVELGLADTQY

V: TRBV5-1
size: few
J: TRBJ1-4
D: .
CDR3: ASSLGDSEKLF

V: TRBV7-8
size: .
J: TRBJ1-3
D: .
CDR3: ASSLGTGRNTIY

V: TRBV4-2
size: few
J: TRBJ1-5
D: .
CDR3: ASSQDSGQPQH

V: TRBV11-2
size: few
J: TRBJ2-1
D: TRBD1
CDR3: ASRQGQIAYNEQF

V: TRBV19
size: few
J: TRBJ2-7
D: .
CDR3: ASSLGSEQY

V: TRBV7-2
size: .
J: TRBJ2-5
D: .
CDR3: ASSRDSQETQY

V: TRBV19
size: .
J: TRBJ2-3
D: TRBD2
CDR3: ASSMVGEGQY

V: TRBV5-1
size: .
J: TRBJ1-6
D: .
CDR3: ASSSDYRWRNSPLH

V: TRBV5-4
size: .
J: TRBJ2-3
D: TRBD2
CDR3: ASSYKRTSGGYTQY

V: TRBV7-6
size: .
J: TRBJ2-7
D: TRBD1
CDR3: ASSSLGTEAKY

V: TRBV7-3
size: few
J: TRBJ2-3
D: .
CDR3: ASSRASTDTQY

V: TRBV2
size: few
J: TRBJ1-2
D: TRBD1
CDR3: ASSRARDRMYGYT

V: TRBV2
size: .
J: TRBJ2-3
D: .
CDR3: ASSLPTGADTQY

V: TRBV7-9
size: .
J: TRBJ1-2
D: .
CDR3: ASSFGAVANYGYT

V: TRBV6-5
size: few
J: TRBJ1-5
D: TRBD1
CDR3: ASSPGQEQPQH

V: TRBV6-5
size: few
J: TRBJ2-7
D: .
CDR3: ASSYSGSHEQY

V: TRBV25-1
size: .
J: TRBJ1-2
D: TRBD1
CDR3: ASRGQGVNYGYT

V: TRBV7-9
size: few
J: TRBJ2-6
D: .
CDR3: ASSADRRSGANVLT

V: TRBV18
size: .
J: TRBJ1-1
D: TRBD1
CDR3: ASSPGTGGRTEAF

V: TRBV28
size: few
J: TRBJ2-1
D: TRBD1
CDR3: ASSTPGQGGIEQF

V: TRBV10-3
size: .
J: TRBJ2-3
D: .
CDR3: ATQGTPFQGDTQY